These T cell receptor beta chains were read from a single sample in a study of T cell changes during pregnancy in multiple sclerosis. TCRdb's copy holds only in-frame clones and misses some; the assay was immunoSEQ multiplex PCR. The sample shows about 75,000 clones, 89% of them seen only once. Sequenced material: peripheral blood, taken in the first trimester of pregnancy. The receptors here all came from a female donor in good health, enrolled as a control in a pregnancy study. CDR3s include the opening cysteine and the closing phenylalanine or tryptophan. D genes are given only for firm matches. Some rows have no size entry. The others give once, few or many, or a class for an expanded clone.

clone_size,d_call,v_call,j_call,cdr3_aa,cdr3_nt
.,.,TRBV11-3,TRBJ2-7,CASSPGVPSYEQYF,TGTGCCAGCAGCCCAGGGGTCCCCTCCTACGAGCAGTACTTC
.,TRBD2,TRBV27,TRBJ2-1,CASRAGDSNEQFF,TGTGCCAGCAGAGCGGGAGATTCCAATGAGCAGTTCTTC
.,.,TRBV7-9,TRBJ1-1,CASSLGEGGNTEAFF,TGTGCCAGCAGCTTGGGTGAGGGAGGAAACACTGAAGCTTTCTTT
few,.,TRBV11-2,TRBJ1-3,CASSVSGVTGNTIYF,TGTGCCAGCAGCGTCAGCGGGGTTACTGGAAACACCATATATTTT
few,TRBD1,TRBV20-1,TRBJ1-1,CSATYRGGAFF,TGCAGTGCTACCTACAGGGGAGGTGCTTTCTTT
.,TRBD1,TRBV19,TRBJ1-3,CASGLGTANGNTIYF,TGTGCCAGCGGTCTCGGGACAGCAAACGGAAACACCATATATTTT
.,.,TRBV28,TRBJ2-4,CASSFFQGGLAKNIQYF,TGTGCCAGCAGTTTCTTCCAGGGGGGTCTGGCCAAAAACATTCAGTACTTC
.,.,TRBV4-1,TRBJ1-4,CASSPPPGHPATNEKLFF,TGCGCCAGCAGCCCACCCCCGGGACACCCTGCAACTAATGAAAAACTGTTTTTT
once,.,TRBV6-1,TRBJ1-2,CASSEGQHSGNYGYTF,TGTGCCAGCAGTGAAGGACAGCACTCCGGTAACTATGGCTACACCTTC
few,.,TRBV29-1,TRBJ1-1,CSALWGMNTEAFF,TGCAGCGCTCTCTGGGGCATGAACACTGAAGCTTTCTTT
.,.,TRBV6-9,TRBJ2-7,CASSYTGPYEQYF,TGTGCCAGCAGTTATACAGGACCTTACGAGCAGTACTTC
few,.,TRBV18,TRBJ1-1,CASSPPGNEAFF,TGTGCCAGCTCACCACCCGGGAACGAAGCTTTCTTT
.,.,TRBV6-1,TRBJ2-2,CASSELLGAYTGELFF,TGTGCCAGCAGTGAACTTCTGGGGGCGTACACCGGGGAGCTGTTTTTT
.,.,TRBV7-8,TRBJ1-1,CASSRQGDTEAFF,TGTGCCAGCAGCCGTCAGGGCGACACTGAAGCTTTCTTT
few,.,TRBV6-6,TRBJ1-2,CASSYSTGPNYGYTF,TGTGCCAGCAGTTACTCGACAGGCCCTAACTATGGCTACACCTTC
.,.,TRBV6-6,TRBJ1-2,CASSYSTSAAGYTF,TGTGCCAGCAGTTACTCGACTTCAGCTGCGGGCTACACCTTC
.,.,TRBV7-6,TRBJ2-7,CASSSGTSAYEQYF,TGTGCCAGCAGCTCGGGGACATCCGCCTACGAGCAGTACTTC
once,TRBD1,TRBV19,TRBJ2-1,CASSIPGTGVSNEQFF,TGTGCCAGTAGTATCCCCGGGACAGGGGTCTCCAATGAGCAGTTCTTC
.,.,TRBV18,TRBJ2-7,CASSPGQTSYEQYF,TGTGCCAGCTCACCAGGCCAGACTAGCTACGAGCAGTACTTC
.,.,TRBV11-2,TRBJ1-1,CASSLRRLNTEAFF,TGTGCCAGCAGCCTCCGTCGGTTGAACACTGAAGCTTTCTTT
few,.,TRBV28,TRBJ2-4,CAIERSRAKNIQYF,TGTGCCATCGAACGGTCCAGGGCCAAAAACATTCAGTACTTC
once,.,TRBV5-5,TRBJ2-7,CASSLVRLSYEQYF,TGTGCCAGCAGCTTGGTCAGGTTGTCCTACGAGCAGTACTTC
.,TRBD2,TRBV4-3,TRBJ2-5,CASSQDSGDAETQYF,TGCGCCAGCAGCCAAGATAGCGGGGACGCGGAGACCCAGTACTTC
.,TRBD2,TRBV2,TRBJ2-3,CASRASGGLSTDTQYF,TGTGCCAGCAGGGCTAGCGGGGGGCTCAGCACAGATACGCAGTATTTT
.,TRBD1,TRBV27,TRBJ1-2,CASSPPGQGAGYTF,TGTGCCAGCAGTCCACCCGGACAGGGGGCTGGCTACACCTTC
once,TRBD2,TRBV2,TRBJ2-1,CASSGTRGYNEQFF,TGTGCCAGCAGTGGGACTAGAGGCTACAATGAGCAGTTCTTC